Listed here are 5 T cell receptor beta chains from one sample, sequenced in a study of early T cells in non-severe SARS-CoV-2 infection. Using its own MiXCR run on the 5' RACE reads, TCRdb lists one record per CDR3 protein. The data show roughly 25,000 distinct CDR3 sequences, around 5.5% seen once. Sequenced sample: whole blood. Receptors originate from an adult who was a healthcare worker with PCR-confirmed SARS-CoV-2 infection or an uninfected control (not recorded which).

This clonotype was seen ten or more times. The CDR3 region has the DNA TGTGCCAGCCGAGAAGTAAATACCTACGAGCAGTACTTC. This encodes CASREVNTYEQYF. The V gene is TRBV12-3 or TRBV12-4, the J gene TRBJ2-7; D is ambiguous. The CDR3 sequence is 13 residues long. The V and J ends lost 8 bases and 2 bases respectively, with 13 bases between them.

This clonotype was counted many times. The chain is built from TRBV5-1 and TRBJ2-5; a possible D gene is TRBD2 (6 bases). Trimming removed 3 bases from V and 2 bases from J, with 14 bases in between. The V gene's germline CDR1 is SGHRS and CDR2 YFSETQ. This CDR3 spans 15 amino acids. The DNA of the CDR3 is TGCGCCAGCAGCTCCGACGCGGGGCCACAAGAGACCCAGTACTTC. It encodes CASSSDAGPQETQYF.

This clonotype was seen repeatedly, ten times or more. The CDR3 spells CASSPALWTGGSYEQYF. In DNA form, the CDR3 reads TGTGCCAGCAGTCCCGCCCTTTGGACAGGGGGATCCTACGAGCAGTACTTC. V usage is TRBV28 and J usage is TRBJ2-7; 10 bases fit TRBD1. With 5 bases clipped from V and 1 base from J, the junction kept 11 bases outside the gene matches. CDR1 is MDHEN and CDR2 is SYDVKM in the germline V gene. This CDR3 is 17 amino acids long.

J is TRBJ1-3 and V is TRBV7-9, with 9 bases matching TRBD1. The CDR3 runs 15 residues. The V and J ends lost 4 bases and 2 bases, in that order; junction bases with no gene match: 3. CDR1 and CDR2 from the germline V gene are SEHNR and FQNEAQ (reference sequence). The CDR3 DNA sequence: TGTGCCAGCAGCTGGGACAGGGAGGCTGGAAACACCATATATTTT. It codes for CASSWDREAGNTIYF.

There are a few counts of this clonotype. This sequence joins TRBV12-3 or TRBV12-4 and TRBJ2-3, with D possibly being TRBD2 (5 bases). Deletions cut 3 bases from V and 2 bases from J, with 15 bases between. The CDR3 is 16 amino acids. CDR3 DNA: TGTGCCAGCAGTTTCGACCCCGGGATCTACACAGATACGCAGTATTTT. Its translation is CASSFDPGIYTDTQYF.